Described below is a single TCR beta chain sequence and its context. Profiling relied on immunoSEQ multiplex PCR, and the TCRdb table lists in-frame clones only, not all of them. There are over 300,000 clones in the sample; 80% to 90% occur only once, and over 1% lies in the top ten. This record comes from a study of blood T cell repertoires in COVID-19. Study background: Acute and convalescent COVID-19 specimens originated in the United States, Italy and Spain. In each case, the material was cDNA or gDNA derived from T cells, B-cell-depleted T cells, or PBMCs.

Germline CDR1 is MNHEY and CDR2 is SVGAGI. V shed 5 bases, J shed 11 bases, and the junction held 14 bases outside the gene matches. The CDR3 loop spans 15 amino acids. Material: peripheral blood. This TCR was recovered from a middle-aged man with acute or convalescent COVID-19. The chain recombines TRBV6-5 with TRBJ1-5; 8 nucleotides match TRBD1. CDR3 loop: CASSLGWTGLTSQHF. The CDR3 bases are TGTGCCAGCAGTCTGGGGTGGACAGGGCTAACGTCCCAGCATTTT.